This T cell receptor (beta chain) was sequenced in a study of blood T cell repertoires in COVID-19. The CDR3 has 16 amino acids. Looked up from germline, CDR1 is SGHKS and CDR2 is YYEKEE (reference sequence). V was clipped by 4 bases and J by 6 bases; unmatched bases: 10. TCRdb keeps only in-frame clones here, not all; method: immunoSEQ multiplex PCR. The profile shows 75,000 to 95,000 clones, about 87% of them singletons. Sequencing used peripheral blood. The clonotype comes from a man in his fifties with active COVID-19. J is TRBJ2-2 and V is TRBV5-5, with 9 bases identical to TRBD2. The CDR3 here is CASSTSLSGRSGELFF. In nucleotides, the CDR3 is TGTGCCAGCAGCACTTCACTTAGCGGGAGATCCGGGGAGCTGTTTTTT.